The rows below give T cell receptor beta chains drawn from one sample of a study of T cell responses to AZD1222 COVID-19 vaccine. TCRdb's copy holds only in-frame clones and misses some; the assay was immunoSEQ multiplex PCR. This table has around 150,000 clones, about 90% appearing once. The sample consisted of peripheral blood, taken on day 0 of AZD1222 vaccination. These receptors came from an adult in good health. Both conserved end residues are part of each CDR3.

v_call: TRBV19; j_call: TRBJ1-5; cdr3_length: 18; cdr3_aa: CASKWDDGQGKKGQPQHF
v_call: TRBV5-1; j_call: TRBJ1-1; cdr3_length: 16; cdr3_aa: CASSAAGTGRFTEAFF
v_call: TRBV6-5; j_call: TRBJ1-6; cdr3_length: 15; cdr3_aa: CASSLLSGPNSPLHF
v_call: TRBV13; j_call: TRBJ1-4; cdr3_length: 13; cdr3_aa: CASSLTLGEKLFF
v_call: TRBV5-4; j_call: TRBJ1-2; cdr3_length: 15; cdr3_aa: CASSAGQGNNYGYTF
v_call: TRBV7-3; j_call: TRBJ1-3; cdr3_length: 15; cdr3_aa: CASSLSREPGNTIYF
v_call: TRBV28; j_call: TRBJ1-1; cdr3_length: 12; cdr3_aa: CASSLISRQAFF
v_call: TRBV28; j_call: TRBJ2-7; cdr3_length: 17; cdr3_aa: CASRTASGSPTSYEQYF
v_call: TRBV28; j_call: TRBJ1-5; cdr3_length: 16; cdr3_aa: CASSLTASYSNQPQHF
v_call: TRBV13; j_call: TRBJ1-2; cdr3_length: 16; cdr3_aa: CASSLRYGGSSYGYTF
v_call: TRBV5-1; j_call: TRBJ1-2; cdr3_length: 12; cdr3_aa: CASSSDRSGYTF
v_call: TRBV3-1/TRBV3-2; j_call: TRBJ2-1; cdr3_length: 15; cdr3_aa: CASSQDEGLPNEQFF
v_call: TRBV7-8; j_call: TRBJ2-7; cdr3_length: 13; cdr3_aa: CASSLRASYEQYF
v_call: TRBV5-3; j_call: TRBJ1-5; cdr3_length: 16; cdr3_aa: CARSDPQTGSNQPQHF
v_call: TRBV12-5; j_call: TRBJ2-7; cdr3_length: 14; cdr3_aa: CASERDFLGHEQYF
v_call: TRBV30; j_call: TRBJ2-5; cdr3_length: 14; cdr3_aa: CAWSAGMQLETQYF
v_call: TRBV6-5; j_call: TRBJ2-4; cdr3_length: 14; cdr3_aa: CASSPGVVRNIQYF
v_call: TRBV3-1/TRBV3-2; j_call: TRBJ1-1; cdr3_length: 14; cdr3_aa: CASSPEQGRTEAFF
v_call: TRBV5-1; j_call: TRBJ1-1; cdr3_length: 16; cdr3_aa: CASSLEVRQPNTEAFF
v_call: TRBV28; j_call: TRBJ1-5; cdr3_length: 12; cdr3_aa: CASSSVNQPQHF
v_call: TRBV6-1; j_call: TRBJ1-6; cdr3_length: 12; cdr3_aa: CASSEGGESLHF
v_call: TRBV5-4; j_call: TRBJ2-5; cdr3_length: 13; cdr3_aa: CASRPRGRETQYF
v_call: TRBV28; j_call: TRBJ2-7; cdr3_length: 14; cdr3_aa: CASSFAGAGYEQYF
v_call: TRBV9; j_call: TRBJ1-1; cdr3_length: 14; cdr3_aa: CASSGQGENTEAFF
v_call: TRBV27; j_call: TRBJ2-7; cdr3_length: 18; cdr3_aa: CASSTMTSGRGAPYEQYF
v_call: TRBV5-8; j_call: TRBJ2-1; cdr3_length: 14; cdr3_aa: CASSLVSSYNEQFF
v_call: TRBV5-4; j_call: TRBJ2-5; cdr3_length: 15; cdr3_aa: CASSLTPGMQETQYF
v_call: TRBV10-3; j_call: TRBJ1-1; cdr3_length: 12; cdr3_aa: CAITGKNTEAFF
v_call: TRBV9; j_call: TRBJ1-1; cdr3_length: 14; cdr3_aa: CASSGGGLETEAFF
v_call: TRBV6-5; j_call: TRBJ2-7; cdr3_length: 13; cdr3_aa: CASSYSYPYEQYF
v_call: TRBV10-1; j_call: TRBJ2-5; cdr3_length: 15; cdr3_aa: CASSEDRVGQETQYF
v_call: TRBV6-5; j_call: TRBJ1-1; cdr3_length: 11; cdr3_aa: CASRLNTEAFF
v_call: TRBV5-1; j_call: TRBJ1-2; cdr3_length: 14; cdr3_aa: CASSFQSGSDGYTF
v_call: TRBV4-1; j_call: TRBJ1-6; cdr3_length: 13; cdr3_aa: CASSQEGDSPLHF
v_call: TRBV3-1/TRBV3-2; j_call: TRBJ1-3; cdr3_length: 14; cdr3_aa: CASSQTGTGNTIYF
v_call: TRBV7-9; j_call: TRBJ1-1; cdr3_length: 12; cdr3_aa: CASSPNRVQAFF
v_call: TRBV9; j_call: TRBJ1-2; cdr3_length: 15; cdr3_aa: CASSGNREEYYGYTF
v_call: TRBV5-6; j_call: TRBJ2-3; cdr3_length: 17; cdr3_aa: CASSLTGTSGEGDTQYF
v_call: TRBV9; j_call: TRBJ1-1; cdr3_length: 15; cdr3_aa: CASSVTWDYVSEAFF
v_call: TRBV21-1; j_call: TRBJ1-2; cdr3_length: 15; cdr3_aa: CASSKGAGLDYGYTF
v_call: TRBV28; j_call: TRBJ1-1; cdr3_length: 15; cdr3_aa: CASSLLGQGNTEAFF
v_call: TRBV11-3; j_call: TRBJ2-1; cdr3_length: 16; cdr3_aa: CASSSGGGSLYNEQFF
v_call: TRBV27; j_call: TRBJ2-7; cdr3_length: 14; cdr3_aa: CASSLSFSSYEQYF
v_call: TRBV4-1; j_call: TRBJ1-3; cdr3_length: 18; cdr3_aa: CASSQEGVVGAGGNTIYF
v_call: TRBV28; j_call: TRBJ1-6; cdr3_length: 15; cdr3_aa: CASSFGTPTNSPLHF
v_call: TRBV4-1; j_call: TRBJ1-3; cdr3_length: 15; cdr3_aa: CASSRTGVSGNTIYF
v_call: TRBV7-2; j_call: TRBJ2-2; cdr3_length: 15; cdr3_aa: CASIEQPINTGELFF
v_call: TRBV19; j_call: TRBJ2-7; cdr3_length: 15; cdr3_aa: CASSTTGTGLTEQYF
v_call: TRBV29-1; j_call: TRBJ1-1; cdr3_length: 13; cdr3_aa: CSLRNGRRTEAFF
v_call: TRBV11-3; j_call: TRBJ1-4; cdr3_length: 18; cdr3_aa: CASSGPGQGGATNEKLFF
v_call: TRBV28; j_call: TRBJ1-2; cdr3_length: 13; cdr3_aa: CATSIQGHYGYTF
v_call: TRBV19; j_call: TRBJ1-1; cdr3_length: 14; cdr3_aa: CASRRQGSNTEAFF
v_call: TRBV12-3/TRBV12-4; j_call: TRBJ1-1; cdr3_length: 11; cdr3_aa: CASRMNTEAFF